The next 23 T cell receptor beta chains were all read from a single sample in a study of T cells in narcolepsy. The table came from immunoSEQ multiplex PCR; TCRdb's copy has only in-frame clones and leaves some out. The table records fewer than 15,000 clones, 85% to 90% of them present only once. Sequencing was done on a sample of CD45RA- memory CD4+ T cells from PBMCs. These receptors all stem from a human donor with narcolepsy.

This clone was found a few times. The chain combines TRBV19 with TRBJ2-2, with TRBD1 matching 8 bases. The junction had 3 bases not matched to a gene; V was cut back by 6 bases and J by 3 bases. The germline V gene has CDR1 LNHDA and CDR2 SQIVND (reference sequence). CDR3 size: 14 residues. CDR3 residues: CASRLTGDTGELFF. Written as DNA, the CDR3 is TGTGCCAGTAGATTGACAGGGGACACCGGGGAGCTGTTTTTT.

The chain combines TRBV15 with TRBJ2-7; 11 bases map to TRBD2. The J segment lost 5 bases and the V segment lost 0 bases, leaving 9 bases of the junction unmatched. Per the germline V gene, CDR1 is LNHNV and CDR2 is YYDKDF (reference sequence). CDR3 length: 17 amino acids. In DNA, the CDR3 is TGTGCCACCAGCAGAGACTACACTAGCGGGAGTAGCGACGAGCAGTACTTC. Translation: CATSRDYTSGSSDEQYF.

This clone has a single count. The chain recombines TRBV11-3 with TRBJ2-5; 8 nucleotides agree with TRBD1. J gave up 2 bases and V 5 bases, and 7 bases lay outside the gene matches. The CDR3 has 15 residues. Per the germline V gene, CDR1 is SGHNT and CDR2 is YENEEA. In DNA form, the CDR3 reads TGTGCCAGCAGCGAATTAACAGGGGGGCAAGAGACCCAGTACTTC. It encodes CASSELTGGQETQYF. Combining the CDR3 with reference TRBV11-3 and TRBJ2-5 gives the whole variable domain EAGVVQSPRYKIIEKKQPVAFWCNPISGHNTLYWYLQNLGQGPELLIRYENEEAVDDSQLPKDRFSAERLKGVDSTLKIQPAELGDSAVYLCASSELTGGQETQYFGPGTRLLVL.

The V and J genes are TRBV27 and TRBJ2-7; 9 nucleotides align to TRBD1. V dropped 7 bases and J dropped 6; count of bases not matched to a gene: 13. This CDR3 region has 15 residues. CDR1 is MNHEY and CDR2 is SMNVEV in the germline V gene (reference sequence). The CDR3 protein is CASTSRPGQGTEQYF. The CDR3, as DNA: TGTGCCAGCACCTCCCGACCGGGACAGGGAACCGAGCAGTACTTC.

The chain carries TRBV5-1 and TRBJ2-1; 8 nucleotides match TRBD2. V lost 4 bases to trimming and J lost 16 bases; unmatched junction nucleotides: 13. Germline V lookup: CDR1 SGHRS, CDR2 YFSETQ. The CDR3 runs 13 residues. The chain's CDR3 is CASSKGLDPVTFF. Here the CDR3 DNA reads TGCGCCAGCAGCAAGGGACTAGACCCAGTAACTTTCTTC. The full variable domain, in which reference TRBV5-1 and TRBJ2-1 provide the parts outside the CDR3, is KAGVTQTPRYLIKTRGQQVTLSCSPISGHRSVSWYQQTPGQGLQFLFEYFSETQRNKGNFPGRFSGRQFSNSRSEMNVSTLELGDSALYLCASSKGLDPVTFFGPGTRLTVL.

Note on this clone: An end of the junction does not agree with germline; a read error may underlie this. Additional DNA sequences in this sample encode the identical CDR3. The chain is built from TRBV2 and TRBJ1-1; tentative D call: TRBD1 (5 bases). CDR3 length: 13 residues. Germline CDR1 is SNHLY and CDR2 is FYNNEI. The CDR3 sequence: CASRAGHNTEAFF. CDR3 sequence (DNA): TGTGCCAGCAGAGCTGGACATAACACTGAGGCTTTCTTT.

This chain uses TRBV4-1 with TRBJ1-1; D perhaps matches TRBD1 (5 bases). The germline CDR1 and CDR2 sequences are MGHRA and YSYEKL. This CDR3 is built from 16 residues. Trimming took 0 bases from V and 4 from J, leaving 15 bases between them. The CDR3 spells CASSQDRLGGTTEAFF. CDR3 bases: TGCGCCAGCAGCCAAGATCGTTTGGGGGGTACCACTGAAGCTTTCTTT.

This clone was detected once. The V and J genes are TRBV7-3 and TRBJ2-3; 9 bases map to TRBD2. The CDR3 is made up of 15 amino acids. Germline V lookup: CDR1 SGHTA, CDR2 FQGTGA. The J segment lost 1 base and the V segment lost 3 bases, leaving 2 bases of the junction unmatched. CDR3 in DNA: TGTGCCAGCAGCTTCTCTAGCGGGGGCACAGATACGCAGTATTTT. As protein: CASSFSSGGTDTQYF.

The chain has TRBV9 and TRBJ1-3; 10 bases fit TRBD1. V was pared by 3 bases and J by 7 bases, with 10 bases of the junction left unmatched. Germline-derived CDR1 and CDR2 are SGDLS and YYNGEE. CDR3 length equals 16 residues. The CDR3 nucleotides are TGTGCCAGCAGCGCCGGGGGGACAGGGGTGGGGAACACCATATATTTT. This encodes CASSAGGTGVGNTIYF.

The genes are TRBV15 and TRBJ2-3, with 13 bases lining up with TRBD2. The germline V gene has CDR1 LNHNV and CDR2 YYDKDF (reference sequence). V lost 5 bases, J lost 5 bases, and 4 bases stayed unmatched. This CDR3 is built from 15 residues. The CDR3 nucleotides read TGTGCCACCAGCGGCGGGACTAGCGGGATAGATACGCAGTATTTT. Protein product: CATSGGTSGIDTQYF.

The chain carries TRBV19 and TRBJ2-5; TRBD1 matches 8 bases. Per the germline V gene, CDR1 is LNHDA and CDR2 is SQIVND (reference sequence). The CDR3 sequence is 15 residues long. Trimming removed 3 bases from V and 4 bases from J; junction bases left unmatched: 7. CDR3 in amino acids: CASSMARGQSETQYF. DNA for the CDR3: TGTGCCAGTAGTATGGCCAGGGGGCAGTCAGAGACCCAGTACTTC.

The CDR3 sequence is CASSPRGEPGETQYF. The CDR3 region has the DNA TGTGCCAGCTCACCACGGGGCGAACCCGGAGAGACCCAGTACTTC. This chain joins TRBV18 and TRBJ2-5, with D possibly TRBD1 on 5 matching bases. Trimming removed 1 base from V and 4 bases from J, with 13 bases in between. Germline V lookup: CDR1 KGHSH, CDR2 LQKENI. This CDR3 has 15 residues.

This clone was detected a few times. The V gene is TRBV6-4, the J gene TRBJ1-1, with 7 bases that match TRBD1. The J segment lost 7 bases and the V segment lost 5 bases, leaving 4 bases of the junction unmatched. The germline gives CDR1 MRHNA, CDR2 SNTAGT. The CDR3 sequence is 12 residues long. CDR3 in DNA: TGTGCCAGCAGTTACAGGGGTGGTGAAGCTTTCTTT. Translated: CASSYRGGEAFF.

This clone was seen more than once but under ten times. The chain employs TRBV21-1 and TRBJ2-2; the D call in the table, TRBD2, was not verified against the DNA. TRBV21-1 is listed as a pseudogene. The CDR3 extends over 16 amino acids. The CDR3 nucleotides are TGTGCCAGCGCCACAAAGGCGGGCTGCAACACCGGGGAGCTGTTTTTT. This codes for CASATKAGCNTGELFF.

CDR3 region: CASSLYVAGGGRDGQFF. CDR3 in DNA: TGTGCCAGCAGCTTATACGTAGCGGGAGGAGGGCGAGACGGGCAGTTCTTC. V and J are TRBV7-2 and TRBJ2-1; 10 nucleotides line up with TRBD2. The ends lost 2 bases at V and 12 bases at J; junction bases unmatched: 16. Germline assignment: CDR1 SGHTA and CDR2 FQGNSA. The CDR3 loop spans 17 amino acids.

The chain couples TRBV9 to TRBJ2-7; tentative D call: TRBD1 (6 bases). This CDR3 contains 13 residues. The V end was cut by 0 bases, the J end by 2 bases, with 6 bases between. Germline V lookup: CDR1 SGDLS, CDR2 YYNGEE. The CDR3 loop is CASSVGTAYEQYF. The CDR3 DNA follows: TGTGCCAGCAGCGTAGGGACAGCCTACGAGCAGTACTTC.

This chain uses TRBV7-2 with TRBJ1-1; no reliable D call. The CDR3 is 14 amino acids. V lost 1 base, J lost 7 bases, and 13 bases lay in between. In germline, CDR1 is SGHTA, CDR2 FQGNSA. CDR3 sequence: CASSLGAGLNEAFF. CDR3 DNA: TGTGCCAGCAGCTTAGGCGCAGGACTCAATGAAGCTTTCTTT.

This clone was counted only a few times. The rearrangement links TRBV18 to TRBJ1-2; no clear D. Germline assignment: CDR1 KGHSH and CDR2 LQKENI. CDR3 length: 15 residues. With 1 base removed from V and 2 bases from J, the gap between germline ends came to 11 bases. CDR3 sequence (DNA): TGTGCCAGCTCACCACTCCAGGAACCAAACTATGGCTACACCTTC. Residues: CASSPLQEPNYGYTF.

The chain has TRBV5-1 and TRBJ2-7; D is possibly TRBD1 (6 bases). The CDR3 covers 15 residues. V gave up 1 base and J gave up 4 bases, with 15 bases separating them. Germline values: CDR1 SGHRS, CDR2 YFSETQ. The CDR3 nucleotides are TGCGCCAGCAGCTTGTCTGTGGGACAAGTTTACGAGCAGTACTTC. This codes for CASSLSVGQVYEQYF.

V is TRBV7-9 and J is TRBJ1-6; 7 nucleotides line up with TRBD1. The V segment lost 5 bases and the J segment 6 bases; nucleotides outside the gene matches: 4. The CDR3 is 14 amino acids. Germline V lookup: CDR1 SEHNR, CDR2 FQNEAQ (reference sequence). Here the CDR3 reads CASSPGTVNSPLHF. In DNA, the CDR3 is TGTGCCAGCAGCCCCGGGACAGTTAATTCACCCCTCCACTTT.

The chain has TRBV4-2 and TRBJ2-5; 9 nucleotides line up with TRBD2. V dropped 6 bases and J dropped 1; count of bases not matched to a gene: 3. In germline, CDR1 is LGHNA, CDR2 YNFKEQ. The CDR3 covers 14 residues. This CDR3 reads CASSSLAGQETQYF. DNA of the CDR3: TGTGCCAGCAGTTCACTAGCGGGCCAAGAGACCCAGTACTTC.

The chain links TRBV9 to TRBJ2-1; tentative D call: TRBD2 (7 bases). Germline V gene data show CDR1 as SGDLS and CDR2 as YYNGEE. The V gene lost 0 bases and the J gene lost 8 bases, with 18 bases spanning the gap. CDR3 size: 16 residues. CDR3 coding DNA: TGTGCCAGCAGCGTAGTCTCCAGCGGGACACGGGATGAGCAGTTCTTC. Protein: CASSVVSSGTRDEQFF.

The chain couples TRBV11-2 to TRBJ2-5; TRBD2 matches at 9 bases. The V and J ends lost 1 base and 2 bases, in that order; junction bases with no gene match: 8. CDR3 size: 17 residues. Per germline, CDR1 SGHAT and CDR2 FQNNGV. The CDR3 nucleotides read TGTGCCAGCAGCTTAGGAACGGCTAGCGGGGATCAAGAGACCCAGTACTTC. It encodes CASSLGTASGDQETQYF.